These 18 T cell receptor beta chains originate from one sample sequenced in a study of cytomegalovirus exposure and HLA in healthy donors. Primers included in the PCR were 60 Vbeta and 13 Jbeta primers. The method was immunoSEQ multiplex PCR; TCRdb's version includes in-frame clones alone and lacks a portion of them. The repertoire includes roughly 90,000 clones, over 65% of them detected once, and approximately 20% sits in the top ten. Sequenced sample: PBMCs. These receptors originate from a man aged 25 to 40 in good health and CMV-seropositive.

The V gene is TRBV5-4, the J gene TRBJ2-1, with 12 bases aligning to TRBD2. This CDR3 is 15 amino acids long. Looked up from germline, CDR1 is SGHNT and CDR2 is YYREEE (reference sequence). V lost 3 bases to trimming and J lost 10 bases; unmatched junction nucleotides: 8. The DNA of the CDR3 is TGTGCCAGCAGCTCTGCTAGCGGGAGGGCCAGAGAGCAGTTCTTC. Its protein is CASSSASGRAREQFF.

The chain employs TRBV10-2 and TRBJ2-7; 7 positions match TRBD1. CDR3 length: 14 amino acids. CDR1 WSHSY and CDR2 SAAADI come from the germline V gene. V was pared by 4 bases and J by 0 bases, with 3 bases of the junction left unmatched. Here the CDR3 reads CASSATGSSYEQYF. The DNA of the CDR3 is TGCGCCAGCAGTGCGACAGGGAGCTCCTACGAGCAGTACTTC.

This chain joins TRBV5-6 and TRBJ2-1, with 7 bases matching TRBD1. V lost 5 bases and J lost 2; bases outside the gene matches: 7. Germline V gives CDR1 SGHDT, CDR2 YYEEEE. The CDR3 consists of 15 residues. In DNA, the CDR3 is TGTGCCAGCAGTCAGAACAGGGGAACCTACAATGAGCAGTTCTTC. Translated: CASSQNRGTYNEQFF.

The chain combines TRBV6-5 with TRBJ1-2; 9 bases fit TRBD1. V gave up 6 bases and J gave up 8 bases; unmatched junction bases: 7. This CDR3 is 13 amino acids long. Germline-derived CDR1 and CDR2 are MNHEY and SVGAGI. CDR3 DNA sequence: TGTGCCAGCAGCCACCGGACAGGGGTAGGCTACACCTTC. Its protein is CASSHRTGVGYTF.

CDR3 nucleotide sequence: TGCGCCAGCAGACCCCTTGAGGGAGAGCCTTCCGAGCAGTACTTC. Translating it yields CASRPLEGEPSEQYF. The J gene is TRBJ2-7, the V gene TRBV5-1, with a tentative D call TRBD2 (5 bases). V dropped 5 bases and J dropped 6 bases, with 21 bases sitting between them. Per the germline V gene, CDR1 is SGHRS and CDR2 is YFSETQ. CDR3 length: 15 amino acids.

The chain joins TRBV7-5 to TRBJ2-5; the table's D call TRBD1 went unverified against the DNA. TRBV7-5 is a listed pseudogene. The CDR3 sequence is 17 residues long. CDR3 amino acids: CARSFSQTGDPQETQYF. The CDR3 DNA follows: TGTGCCAGAAGCTTTTCGCAAACAGGGGACCCGCAAGAGACCCAGTACTTC.

The chain joins TRBV5-1 to TRBJ2-5, with 10 bases that match TRBD2. This CDR3 region has 15 residues. V lost 4 bases, J lost 4 bases, and 7 bases stayed unmatched. The germline V gene has CDR1 SGHRS and CDR2 YFSETQ. The DNA for the CDR3 is TGCGCCAGCAGCCCCTGGGTAGCGGGGGGAGAGACCCAGTACTTC. Its protein product is CASSPWVAGGETQYF.

The J gene is TRBJ1-3, the V gene TRBV7-2; D may be TRBD1 (6 bases). The V gene lost 3 bases and the J gene lost 3 bases, with 24 bases spanning the gap. This CDR3 has 19 residues. Germline assignment: CDR1 SGHTA and CDR2 FQGNSA. This CDR3 reads CASSFGGMGAGTYGNTIYF. CDR3 bases: TGTGCCAGCAGCTTCGGTGGGATGGGGGCCGGTACTTATGGAAACACCATATATTTT.

The chain combines TRBV29-1 with TRBJ1-2; no reliable D call. CDR1 SQVTM and CDR2 ANQGSEA come from the germline V gene. CDR3 length: 12 residues. Trimming took 5 bases from V and 3 from J, leaving 10 bases between them. CDR3 nucleotides: TGCAGCGTTCATCGGCAGGACTATGGCTACACCTTC. As protein: CSVHRQDYGYTF.

The chain has TRBV6-6 and TRBJ2-3; D not resolved. The CDR3 has 12 amino acids. Per the germline V gene, CDR1 is MNHNY and CDR2 is SVGAGI (reference sequence). V shed 5 bases and J shed 0 bases, with 3 bases lying between them. As DNA, the CDR3 is TGTGCCAGCAGTCCGAGCACAGATACGCAGTATTTT. It yields the protein CASSPSTDTQYF.

This clone appeared a few times. This chain uses TRBV4-3 with TRBJ2-1; 7 nucleotides line up with TRBD1. Germline values: CDR1 LGHNA, CDR2 YSLEER. There are 15 residues in the CDR3. V lost 0 bases and J lost 1; bases outside the gene matches: 0. The CDR3 DNA sequence: TGCGCCAGCAGCCAAGAACAGGGGTCCTACAATGAGCAGTTCTTC. This translates into CASSQEQGSYNEQFF.

The chain uses TRBV7-9 and TRBJ1-1, with 8 bases lining up with TRBD1. V was clipped by 6 bases and J by 3 bases; unmatched bases: 12. CDR3 size: 16 residues. Looked up from germline, CDR1 is SEHNR and CDR2 is FQNEAQ (reference sequence). CDR3 DNA: TGTGCCAGCAGTCAAATCGCCAGGGGGCTTCACACTGAAGCTTTCTTT. Its translation: CASSQIARGLHTEAFF. Full variable domain (missing parts from reference TRBV7-9 and TRBJ1-1): DTGVSQNPRHKITKRGQNVTFRCDPISEHNRLYWYRQTLGQGPEFLTYFQNEAQLEKSRLLSDRFSAERPKGSFSTLEIQRTEQGDSAMYLCASSQIARGLHTEAFFGQGTRLTVV.

This clone has only one observation. The gene calls are TRBV23-1 and TRBJ2-2, with 7 bases aligning to TRBD1. TRBV23-1 is recorded as an ORF, its role being uncertain. This CDR3 is 16 amino acids long. J gave up 4 bases and V 4 bases, and 9 bases lay outside the gene matches. The CDR3 region has the DNA TGCGCCAGCAGTCGGGGACAGCACAATATCACCGGGGAGCTGTTTTTT. Encoded protein: CASSRGQHNITGELFF.

Only a few counts were recorded for this clone. This chain links TRBV7-8 with TRBJ2-1, with TRBD2 identical over 10 bases. Trimming at V came to 3 bases and at J to 8 bases, leaving 7 bases not matched to a gene. The CDR3 spans 15 residues. Per the germline V gene, CDR1 is SGHVS and CDR2 is FQNEAQ. The CDR3 spells CASSFQASGSYEQFF. In nucleotides, the CDR3 is TGTGCCAGCAGCTTTCAGGCTAGCGGGAGTTATGAGCAGTTCTTC.

The J gene is TRBJ1-5, the V gene TRBV30, with TRBD1 as a possible D gene (6 bases). Germline V gives CDR1 GTSNPN, CDR2 SVGIG (reference sequence). Trimming took off 0 bases at V and 2 bases at J, with 11 bases between the two ends. The CDR3 totals 15 residues. Here the CDR3 reads CAWSVGQPGNQPQHF. DNA of the CDR3: TGTGCCTGGAGTGTAGGACAGCCCGGCAATCAGCCCCAGCATTTT.

The V call is TRBV19, the J call TRBJ2-1; TRBD2 aligns across 10 bases. The CDR3 spans 17 residues. Germline CDR1 is LNHDA and CDR2 is SQIVND (reference sequence). V shed 6 bases, J shed 0 bases, and the junction held 8 bases outside the gene matches. The CDR3 DNA reads TGTGCCAGTAGAGATGGACTAGCGGCTAGCTCCTACAATGAGCAGTTCTTC. Translating it yields CASRDGLAASSYNEQFF.

This chain uses TRBV14 with TRBJ2-2; 9 bases align to TRBD2. Germline V gene data show CDR1 as SGHDN and CDR2 as FVKESK. The V gene end was trimmed by 4 bases and the J gene end by 2 bases; junction bases not matched to a gene: 2. The CDR3 sequence is 15 residues long. Here the CDR3 reads CASSPGLANTGELFF. The DNA of the CDR3 is TGTGCCAGCAGCCCGGGACTAGCAAACACCGGGGAGCTGTTTTTT.

The chain has TRBV7-8 and TRBJ2-5; TRBD2 matches 11 bases. Germline V gene data show CDR1 as SGHVS and CDR2 as FQNEAQ. J lost 6 bases, V lost 4 bases, and 10 bases had no gene match. The CDR3 consists of 16 residues. The CDR3 reads CASSWTPTSGEKTQYF. The CDR3 DNA sequence: TGTGCCAGCAGCTGGACCCCGACTAGCGGGGAGAAGACCCAGTACTTC.